This TCR beta chain derives from a study of blood T cell repertoires in COVID-19. The CDR3 contains 15 residues. Per the germline V gene, CDR1 is KGHSH and CDR2 is LQKENI. V dropped 2 bases and J dropped 7; count of bases not matched to a gene: 4. The method was immunoSEQ multiplex PCR; TCRdb's version includes in-frame clones alone and lacks a portion of them. This table has around 100,000 clones, about 84% appearing once. The chain joins TRBV18 to TRBJ1-6, with 8 bases that match TRBD1. The material sequenced was peripheral blood. The sequence was collected from a man aged 50-60 years with acute or convalescent COVID-19. In DNA, the CDR3 is TGTGCCAGCTCACCAGGGGGACAGGAGAATTCACCCCTCCACTTT. It yields the protein CASSPGGQENSPLHF.